Listed below are T cell receptor beta chains from one sample, sequenced in a study of T cell repertoires in aging, cancer and after chemotherapy. MiXCR, run by TCRdb on the multiplex PCR reads, gives a single entry per CDR3 protein. The sample has approximately 9,600 distinct CDR3 sequences, less than 30% seen once. Sample: blood. Receptors originate from a human donor in good health. Each CDR3 is given with its conserved first and last residue. D genes are given only for firm matches. Size is stated for part of the rows, as once, few or many counts, or as a class when the clone is expanded.

d_call,cdr3_length,clone_size,j_call,v_call,cdr3_nt,cdr3_aa
TRBD1,13,medium-sized,TRBJ1-2,TRBV6-1,TGTGCCAGCAGCACTACAGGGGGGTATGGCTACACCTTC,CASSTTGGYGYTF
TRBD1,17,medium-sized,TRBJ2-3,TRBV6-5,TGTGCCAGCAGTACGGGACAGGGGAGCCCGAACACAGATACGCAGTATTTT,CASSTGQGSPNTDTQYF
TRBD1,15,few,TRBJ2-7,TRBV20-1,TGCAGTGCTTATGCACCGGGACAGGGATCCTACGAGCAGTACTTC,CSAYAPGQGSYEQYF
.,13,.,TRBJ1-1,TRBV4-1,TGCGCCAGCAGAGGGGGGCCGAACACTGAAGCTTTCTTT,CASRGGPNTEAFF
.,13,.,TRBJ2-3,TRBV20-1,TGCAGTGCTAGCATAACGAGCACAGATACGCAGTATTTT,CSASITSTDTQYF
.,14,.,TRBJ1-2,TRBV30,TGTGCCAGTAGTGGGGGGCAAGGGTACTATGGCTACACCTTC,CASSGGQGYYGYTF
TRBD2,19,.,TRBJ2-1,TRBV6-6,TGTGCCAGCAGTTACCCAGGACTAGCGGGAGATGCCCTATTCTATGAGCAGTTCTTC,CASSYPGLAGDALFYEQFF
.,14,few,TRBJ1-2,TRBV28,TGTGCCAGCAGTTTTCAGGGCAGGGGAGAAGGCTACACCTTC,CASSFQGRGEGYTF
TRBD2,16,.,TRBJ2-1,TRBV6-5,TGTGCCAGCAGTCGCCCGACTAGCGGGAACTACAATGAGCAGTTCTTC,CASSRPTSGNYNEQFF
TRBD2,15,.,TRBJ2-1,TRBV12-3/TRBV12-4,TGTGCCAGCACCAGACTAGCGGGAGTGGGCGATGAGCAGTTCTTC,CASTRLAGVGDEQFF
.,18,.,TRBJ2-1,TRBV19,TGTGCCAGTAGTATAGATGGAGACACCATGAGCTCCTACAATGAGCAGTTCTTC,CASSIDGDTMSSYNEQFF
TRBD2,16,few,TRBJ2-7,TRBV5-1,TGCGCCAGCAGCTTGGAACTAGCGGGAGGGGGCTACGAGCAGTACTTC,CASSLELAGGGYEQYF
TRBD1,15,few,TRBJ2-7,TRBV28,TGTGCCAGCAGTTTACCGGGACAGGGGTTGTCCGAGCAGTACTTC,CASSLPGQGLSEQYF
.,14,.,TRBJ2-3,TRBV5-1,TGCGCCAGCAGCCCGGCCCTTCGCACAGATACGCAGTATTTT,CASSPALRTDTQYF
TRBD1,16,few,TRBJ1-3,TRBV10-3,TGTGCCATCATTTCCGACAGGGGGCAGGGTGGAAACACCATATATTTT,CAIISDRGQGGNTIYF
TRBD2,18,few,TRBJ2-7,TRBV28,TGTGCCAGCAGTCCTAACCTTAAAGGACTAGCGGGAGTTTACGAGCAGTACTTC,CASSPNLKGLAGVYEQYF
.,13,few,TRBJ1-2,TRBV5-6,TGTGCCAGCAGCTTCAGCTCCGGGGCTGGCTACACCTTC,CASSFSSGAGYTF
.,11,medium-sized,TRBJ2-5,TRBV6-5,TGTGCCAGCAGTTACAGTGAGACCCAGTACTTC,CASSYSETQYF
.,15,few,TRBJ2-3,TRBV27,TGTGCCAGCAGTTTCTCAGCTATAGGCACAGATACGCAGTATTTT,CASSFSAIGTDTQYF
.,17,.,TRBJ2-5,TRBV15,TGTGCCACCAGCAGAGATATGGGGGGCGACCCCCAAGAGACCCAGTACTTC,CATSRDMGGDPQETQYF
TRBD1,14,.,TRBJ2-7,TRBV18,TGTGCCAGCTCAGAAACGGGACAGGGGCCCGAGCAGTACTTC,CASSETGQGPEQYF
.,15,few,TRBJ2-1,TRBV11-2,TGTGCCAGCAGCCGGGACCCGCTCGGCGCCAATGAGCAGTTCTTC,CASSRDPLGANEQFF
TRBD2,16,few,TRBJ2-3,TRBV7-3,TGTGCCAGCAGCTGGACCGGGACTAGCCCGGGAGATACGCAGTATTTT,CASSWTGTSPGDTQYF
TRBD1,14,few,TRBJ1-2,TRBV28,TGTGCCAGCATCTTACAGGGGAGGAAGTATGGCTACACCTTC,CASILQGRKYGYTF
TRBD2,14,medium-sized,TRBJ2-7,TRBV19,TGTGCCAGTAGTATCGCTAGCGGTTTCTACGAGCAGTACTTC,CASSIASGFYEQYF
TRBD2,16,.,TRBJ2-5,TRBV5-4,TGTGCCAGCAGCCCGGGGGGAAGCGGGAGAAAGGAGACCCAGTACTTC,CASSPGGSGRKETQYF
.,15,few,TRBJ1-1,TRBV4-1,TGCGCCAGCAGCCAAGAATACAGGGAAGGCACTGAAGCTTTCTTT,CASSQEYREGTEAFF
.,13,.,TRBJ2-3,TRBV27,TGTGCCACCAGTGTGGGGGAGTACGATACGCAGTATTTT,CATSVGEYDTQYF
.,14,.,TRBJ1-3,TRBV6-5,TGTGCCAGCAGGAGAAGAGGATCTGGAAACACCATATATTTT,CASRRRGSGNTIYF
.,15,few,TRBJ2-5,TRBV19,TGTGCCAGTAGTATGTCGGGGTCCTATGGAGAGACCCAGTACTTC,CASSMSGSYGETQYF
.,15,.,TRBJ1-1,TRBV7-9,TGTGCCAGCAGCGTACTTGGACAGATGAACACTGAAGCTTTCTTT,CASSVLGQMNTEAFF
TRBD2,15,few,TRBJ2-2,TRBV19,TGTGCCAGTAGACCTAGCGGGAGGCAAACCGGGGAGCTGTTTTTT,CASRPSGRQTGELFF
TRBD1,16,medium-sized,TRBJ2-7,TRBV19,TGTGCCAGTAGTATAACAGGGGGTCGAGCGTCCTACGAGCAGTACTTC,CASSITGGRASYEQYF
.,12,medium-sized,TRBJ1-2,TRBV6-6,TGTGCCGGCGGGTCATTTGTCGGTGGCTACACCTTC,CAGGSFVGGYTF
TRBD2,15,few,TRBJ2-5,TRBV7-2,TGTGCCAGCAGCCCCGGGACTAGCGGGCAAGAGACCCAGTACTTC,CASSPGTSGQETQYF
.,13,medium-sized,TRBJ2-1,TRBV19,TGTGCCAGTAGCGGGGGATACTACAATGAGCAGTTCTTC,CASSGGYYNEQFF
TRBD1,15,.,TRBJ2-5,TRBV7-9,TGTGCCAGCAGCCCTAGAGGGACAGGGGAAGAGACCCAGTACTTC,CASSPRGTGEETQYF
TRBD1,14,.,TRBJ2-1,TRBV5-1,TGCGCCAGCAGCAGGACAGGGGGAAACAATGAGCAGTTCTTC,CASSRTGGNNEQFF
.,13,few,TRBJ2-5,TRBV20-1,TGCAGTGCTAAGGGACTCTCTGTGGAGACCCAGTACTTC,CSAKGLSVETQYF